The clone carrying this T cell receptor (beta chain) was recorded many times. This record comes from a study of T-cell reconstitution after alpha-beta-depleted transplantation in children. Using unique molecular identifiers, the investigators prepared the TCRbeta library. TCRdb itself ran the PCR reads through MiXCR, one entry per CDR3 protein. Of roughly 590,000 distinct CDR3 sequences in the sample, over 15% were seen once. Germline CDR1 reads SGHTA; CDR2 reads FQGNSA. This CDR3 has 15 amino acids. With 1 base clipped from V and 10 bases from J, the junction kept 8 bases outside the gene matches. This receptor was taken from a human donor who donated a stem cell graft to a child with acute myeloid leukemia. Source: PBMCs from the stem cell graft donor, taken from the stem cell graft. The J gene is TRBJ2-1, the V gene TRBV7-2, with 9 bases that match TRBD2. The CDR3 nucleotides are TGTGCCAGCAGCTTAGGAGGCGGGGGGGCTTGGGAGCAGTTCTTC. Protein: CASSLGGGGAWEQFF. Together with reference TRBV7-2 and TRBJ2-1, the CDR3 gives the full variable domain: GAGVSQSPSNKVTEKGKDVELRCDPISGHTALYWYRQSLGQGLEFLIYFQGNSAPDKSGLPSDRFSAERTGGSVSTLTIQRTQQEDSAVYLCASSLGGGGAWEQFFGPGTRLTVL.